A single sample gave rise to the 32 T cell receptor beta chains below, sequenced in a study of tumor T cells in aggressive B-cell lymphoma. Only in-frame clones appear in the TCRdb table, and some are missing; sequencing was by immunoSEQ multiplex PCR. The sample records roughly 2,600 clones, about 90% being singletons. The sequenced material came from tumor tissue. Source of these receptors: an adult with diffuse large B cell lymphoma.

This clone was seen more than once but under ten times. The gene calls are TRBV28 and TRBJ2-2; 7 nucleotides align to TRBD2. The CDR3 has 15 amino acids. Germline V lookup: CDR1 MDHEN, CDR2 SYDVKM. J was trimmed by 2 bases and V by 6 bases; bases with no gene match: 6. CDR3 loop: CASRPGGTNTGELFF. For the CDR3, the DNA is TGTGCCAGCAGACCCGGGGGGACTAACACCGGGGAGCTGTTTTTT.

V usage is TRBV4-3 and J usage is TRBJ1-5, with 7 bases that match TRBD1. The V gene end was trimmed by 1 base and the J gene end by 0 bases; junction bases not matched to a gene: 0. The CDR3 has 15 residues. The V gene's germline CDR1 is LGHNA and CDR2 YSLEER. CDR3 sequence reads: CASSQAGGSNQPQHF. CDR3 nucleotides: TGCGCCAGCAGCCAAGCAGGGGGTAGCAATCAGCCCCAGCATTTT.

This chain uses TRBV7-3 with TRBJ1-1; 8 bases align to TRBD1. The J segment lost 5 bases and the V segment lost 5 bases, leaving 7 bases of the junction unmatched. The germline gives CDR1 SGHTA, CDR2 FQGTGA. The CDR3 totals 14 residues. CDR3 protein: CASSPTGEITEAFF. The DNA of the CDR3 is TGTGCCAGCAGCCCGACAGGGGAGATAACTGAAGCTTTCTTT.

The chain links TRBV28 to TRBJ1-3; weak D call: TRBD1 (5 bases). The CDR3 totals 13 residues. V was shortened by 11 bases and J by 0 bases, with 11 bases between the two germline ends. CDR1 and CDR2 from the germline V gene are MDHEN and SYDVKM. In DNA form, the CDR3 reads TGTGCCCATCGACAGAACTCTGGAAACACCATATATTTT. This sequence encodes CAHRQNSGNTIYF.

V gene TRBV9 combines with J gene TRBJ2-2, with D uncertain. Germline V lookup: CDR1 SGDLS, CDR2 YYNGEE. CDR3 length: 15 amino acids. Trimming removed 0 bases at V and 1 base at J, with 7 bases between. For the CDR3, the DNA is TGTGCCAGCAGCGTAGGGGCGCTGAACACCGGGGAGCTGTTTTTT. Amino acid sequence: CASSVGALNTGELFF.

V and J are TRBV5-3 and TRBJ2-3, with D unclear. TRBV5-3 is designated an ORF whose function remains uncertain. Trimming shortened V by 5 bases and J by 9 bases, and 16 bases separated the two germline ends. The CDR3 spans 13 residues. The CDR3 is CARRSGSGATQYF. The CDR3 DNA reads TGTGCCAGAAGATCCGGGTCTGGAGCGACGCAGTATTTT.

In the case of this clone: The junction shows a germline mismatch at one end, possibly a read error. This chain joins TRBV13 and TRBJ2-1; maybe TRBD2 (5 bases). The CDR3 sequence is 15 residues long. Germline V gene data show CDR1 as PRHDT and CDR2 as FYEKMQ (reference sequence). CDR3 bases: TGTGCCAGCAGGGGCTCGGGCGGGCCCAACAATAAGCAGTTCTTC. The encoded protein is CASRGSGGPNNKQFF.

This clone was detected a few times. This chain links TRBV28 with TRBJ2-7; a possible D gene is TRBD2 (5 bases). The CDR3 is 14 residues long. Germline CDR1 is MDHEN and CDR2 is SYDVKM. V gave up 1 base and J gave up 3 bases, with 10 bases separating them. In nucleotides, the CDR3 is TGTGCCAGCAGTTTATTTCGGGGTTACTACGAGCAGTACTTC. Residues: CASSLFRGYYEQYF.

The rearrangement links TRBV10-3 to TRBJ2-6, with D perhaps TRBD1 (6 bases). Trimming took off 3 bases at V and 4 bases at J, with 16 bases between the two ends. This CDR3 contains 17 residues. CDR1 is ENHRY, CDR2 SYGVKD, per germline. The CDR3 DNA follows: TGTGCCATCAGTGATCGGGCAGGGGCTACGGGGGCCAACGTCCTGACTTTC. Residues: CAISDRAGATGANVLTF.

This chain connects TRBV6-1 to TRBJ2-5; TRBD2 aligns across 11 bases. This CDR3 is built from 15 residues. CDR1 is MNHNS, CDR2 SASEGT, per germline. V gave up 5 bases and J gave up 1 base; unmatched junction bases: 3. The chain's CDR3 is CASSSGTSGQETQYF. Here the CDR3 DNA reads TGTGCCAGCAGTAGCGGGACTAGCGGCCAAGAGACCCAGTACTTC.

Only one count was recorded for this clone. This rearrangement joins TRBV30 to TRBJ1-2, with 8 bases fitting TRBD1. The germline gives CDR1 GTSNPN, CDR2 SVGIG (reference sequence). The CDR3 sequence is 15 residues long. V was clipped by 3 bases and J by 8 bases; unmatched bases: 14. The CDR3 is CAWRETYRGFGGYTF. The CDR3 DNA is TGTGCCTGGAGGGAAACTTACAGGGGGTTCGGAGGCTACACCTTC.

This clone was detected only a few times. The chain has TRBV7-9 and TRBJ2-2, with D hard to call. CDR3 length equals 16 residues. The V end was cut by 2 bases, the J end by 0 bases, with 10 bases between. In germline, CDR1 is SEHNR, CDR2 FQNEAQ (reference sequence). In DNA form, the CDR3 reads TGTGCCAGCAGCTTACTACTACCTGCGAACACCGGGGAGCTGTTTTTT. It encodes CASSLLLPANTGELFF.

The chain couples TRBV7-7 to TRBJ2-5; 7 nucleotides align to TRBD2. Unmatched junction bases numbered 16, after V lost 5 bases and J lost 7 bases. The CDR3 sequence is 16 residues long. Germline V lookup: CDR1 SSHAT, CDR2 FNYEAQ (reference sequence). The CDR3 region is CASSPLTSSSGGTQYF. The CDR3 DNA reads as TGTGCCAGCAGCCCACTGACTAGCAGTTCGGGTGGGACCCAGTACTTC.

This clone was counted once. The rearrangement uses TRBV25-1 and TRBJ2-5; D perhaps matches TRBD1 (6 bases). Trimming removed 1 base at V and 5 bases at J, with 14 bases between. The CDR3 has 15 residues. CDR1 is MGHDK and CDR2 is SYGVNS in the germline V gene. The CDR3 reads CASSESGRGTETQYF. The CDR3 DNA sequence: TGTGCCAGCAGTGAATCTGGCAGGGGAACGGAGACCCAGTACTTC.

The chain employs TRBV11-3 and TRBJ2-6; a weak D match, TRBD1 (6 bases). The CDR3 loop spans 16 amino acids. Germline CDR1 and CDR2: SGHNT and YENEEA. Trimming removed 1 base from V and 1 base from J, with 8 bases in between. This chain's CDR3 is CASSLGTGSGANVLTF. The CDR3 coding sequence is TGTGCCAGCAGCTTAGGAACAGGGTCTGGGGCCAACGTCCTGACTTTC.

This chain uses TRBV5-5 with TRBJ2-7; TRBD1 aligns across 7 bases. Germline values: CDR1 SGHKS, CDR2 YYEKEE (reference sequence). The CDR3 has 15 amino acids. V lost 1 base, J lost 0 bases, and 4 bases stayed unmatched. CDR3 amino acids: CASSLRDRSSYEQYF. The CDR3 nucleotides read TGTGCCAGCAGCTTGAGGGACAGAAGCTCCTACGAGCAGTACTTC.

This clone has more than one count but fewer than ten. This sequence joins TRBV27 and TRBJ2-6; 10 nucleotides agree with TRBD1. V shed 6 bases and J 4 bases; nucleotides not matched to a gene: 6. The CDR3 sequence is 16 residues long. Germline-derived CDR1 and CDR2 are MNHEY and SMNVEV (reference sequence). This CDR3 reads CASRGTGAVGANVLTF. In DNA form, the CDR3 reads TGTGCCAGCAGGGGGACAGGGGCGGTCGGGGCCAACGTCCTGACTTTC. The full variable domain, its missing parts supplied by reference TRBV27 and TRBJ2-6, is EAQVTQNPRYLITVTGKKLTVTCSQNMNHEYMSWYRQDPGLGLRQIYYSMNVEVTDKGDVPEGYKVSRKEKRNFPLILESPSPNQTSLYFCASRGTGAVGANVLTFGAGSRLTVL.

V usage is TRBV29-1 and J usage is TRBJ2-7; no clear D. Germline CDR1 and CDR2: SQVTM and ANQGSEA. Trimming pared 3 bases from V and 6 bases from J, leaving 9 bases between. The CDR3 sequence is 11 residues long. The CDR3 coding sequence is TGCAGCGTTGAGTTATGGCCCGAGCAGTACTTC. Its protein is CSVELWPEQYF.

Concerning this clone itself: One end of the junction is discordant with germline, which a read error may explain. CDR3 bases: TGTGCCAGCAGTTACGTCGGTGACTCGATCTTT. It encodes CASSYVGDSIF. The chain links TRBV6-6 to TRBJ1-1; unclear D gene. From germline, CDR1 is MNHNY and CDR2 SVGAGI (reference sequence). The CDR3 runs 11 residues.

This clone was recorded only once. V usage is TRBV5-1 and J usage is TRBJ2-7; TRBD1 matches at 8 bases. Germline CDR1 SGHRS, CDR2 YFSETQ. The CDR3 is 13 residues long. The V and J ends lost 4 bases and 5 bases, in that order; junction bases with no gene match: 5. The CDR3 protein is CASSRTGFDEQYF. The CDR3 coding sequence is TGCGCCAGCAGCCGGACAGGGTTCGACGAGCAGTACTTC.

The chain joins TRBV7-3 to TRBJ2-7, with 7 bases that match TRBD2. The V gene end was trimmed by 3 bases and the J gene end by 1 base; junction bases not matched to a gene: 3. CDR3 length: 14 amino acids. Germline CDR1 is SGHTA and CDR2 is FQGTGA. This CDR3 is CASSLSGNSYEQYF. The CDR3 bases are TGTGCCAGCAGCTTGAGCGGGAATTCCTACGAGCAGTACTTC.

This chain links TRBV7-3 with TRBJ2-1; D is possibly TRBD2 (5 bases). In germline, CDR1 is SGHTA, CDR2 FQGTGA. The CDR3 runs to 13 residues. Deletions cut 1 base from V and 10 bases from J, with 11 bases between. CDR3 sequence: CASSLNSALEQFF. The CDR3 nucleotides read TGTGCCAGCAGCTTAAATAGCGCCCTCGAGCAGTTCTTC.

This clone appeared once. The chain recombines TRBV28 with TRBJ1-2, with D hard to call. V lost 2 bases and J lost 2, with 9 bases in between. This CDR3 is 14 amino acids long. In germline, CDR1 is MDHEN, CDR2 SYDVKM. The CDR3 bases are TGTGCCAGCAGTTTAGGAACAGTCAACTATGGCTACACCTTC. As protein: CASSLGTVNYGYTF.

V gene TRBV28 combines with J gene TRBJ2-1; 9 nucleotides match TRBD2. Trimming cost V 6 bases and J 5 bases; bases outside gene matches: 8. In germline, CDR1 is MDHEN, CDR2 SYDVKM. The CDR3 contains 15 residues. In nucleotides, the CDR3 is TGTGCCAGCAGCCAAGGACTAGCGCCTGACAATGAGCAGTTCTTC. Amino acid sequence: CASSQGLAPDNEQFF.

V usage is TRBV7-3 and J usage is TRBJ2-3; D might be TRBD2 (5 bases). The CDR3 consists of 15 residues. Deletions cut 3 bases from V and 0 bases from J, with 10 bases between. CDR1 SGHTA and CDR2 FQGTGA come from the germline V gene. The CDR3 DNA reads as TGTGCCAGCAGCTTCGGGGTGACTAGCACAGATACGCAGTATTTT. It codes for CASSFGVTSTDTQYF.

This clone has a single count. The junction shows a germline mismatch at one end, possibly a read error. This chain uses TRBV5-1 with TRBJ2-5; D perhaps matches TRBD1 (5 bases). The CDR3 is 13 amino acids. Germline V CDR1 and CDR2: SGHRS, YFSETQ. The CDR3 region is CANSLEGEETQYF. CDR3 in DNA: TGCGCCAACAGCTTGGAAGGGGAAGAGACCCAGTACTTC.

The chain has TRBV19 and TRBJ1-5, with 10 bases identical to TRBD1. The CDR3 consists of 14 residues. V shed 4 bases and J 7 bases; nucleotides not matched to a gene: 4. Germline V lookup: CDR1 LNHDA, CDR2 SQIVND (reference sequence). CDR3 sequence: CASSKDRGEQPQHF. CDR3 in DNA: TGTGCCAGTAGTAAGGACAGGGGGGAACAGCCCCAGCATTTT.

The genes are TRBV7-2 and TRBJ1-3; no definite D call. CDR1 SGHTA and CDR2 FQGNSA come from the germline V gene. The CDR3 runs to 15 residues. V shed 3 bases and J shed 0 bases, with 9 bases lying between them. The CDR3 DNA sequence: TGTGCCAGCAGCTTTGAGGGAAACTCTGGAAACACCATATATTTT. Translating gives CASSFEGNSGNTIYF.

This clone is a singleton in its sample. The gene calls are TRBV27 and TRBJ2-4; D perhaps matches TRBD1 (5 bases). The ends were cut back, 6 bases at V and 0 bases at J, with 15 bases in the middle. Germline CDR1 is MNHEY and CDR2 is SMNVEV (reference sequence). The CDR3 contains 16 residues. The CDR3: CASSVGPQGAKNIQYF. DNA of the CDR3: TGTGCCAGCAGCGTGGGCCCCCAGGGAGCCAAAAACATTCAGTACTTC.

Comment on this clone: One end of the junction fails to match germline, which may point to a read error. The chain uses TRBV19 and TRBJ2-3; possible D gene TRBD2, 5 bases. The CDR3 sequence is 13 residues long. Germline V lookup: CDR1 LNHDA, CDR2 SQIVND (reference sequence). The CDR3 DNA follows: TGTACCAGTAGTAAGGAGCGGACAGATACGCAGTATTTT. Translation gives CTSSKERTDTQYF.

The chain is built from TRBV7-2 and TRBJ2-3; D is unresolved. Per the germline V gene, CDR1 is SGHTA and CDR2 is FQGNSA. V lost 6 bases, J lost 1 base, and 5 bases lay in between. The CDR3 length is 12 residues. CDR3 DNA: TGTGCCAGCAGGTCCGGCACAGATACGCAGTATTTT. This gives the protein CASRSGTDTQYF.

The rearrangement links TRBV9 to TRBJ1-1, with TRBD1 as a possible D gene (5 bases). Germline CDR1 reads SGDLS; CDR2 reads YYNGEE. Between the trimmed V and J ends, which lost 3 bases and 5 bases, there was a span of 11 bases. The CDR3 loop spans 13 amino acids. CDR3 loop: CASSAAGNTEAFF. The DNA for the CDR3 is TGTGCCAGCAGCGCAGCAGGGAATACTGAAGCTTTCTTT.